This T cell receptor beta chain was sequenced during a study of T cell repertoires in cytomegalovirus infection. This clonotype was detected many times. Germline values: CDR1 SEHNR, CDR2 FQNEAQ (reference sequence). This CDR3 comprises 12 residues. The junction had 2 bases not matched to a gene; V was cut back by 9 bases and J by 6 bases. TCRdb independently ran MiXCR on the reads; one entry per CDR3 protein. The repertoire has approximately 550,000 distinct CDR3 sequences, 15% to 20% of them found once; the top ten carry 20% to 30%. The sequenced sample consisted of CD8+ T cells from PBMCs. This clonotype originated in a human donor in good health (CMV status not recorded). Some clones in this sample may be carry-over from other donors' samples. V usage is TRBV7-9 and J usage is TRBJ2-7; 13 bases are shared with TRBD2. In DNA, the CDR3 is TGTGCCAGTGGGACTAGCGGGACCGAGCAGTACTTC. Its translation is CASGTSGTEQYF.